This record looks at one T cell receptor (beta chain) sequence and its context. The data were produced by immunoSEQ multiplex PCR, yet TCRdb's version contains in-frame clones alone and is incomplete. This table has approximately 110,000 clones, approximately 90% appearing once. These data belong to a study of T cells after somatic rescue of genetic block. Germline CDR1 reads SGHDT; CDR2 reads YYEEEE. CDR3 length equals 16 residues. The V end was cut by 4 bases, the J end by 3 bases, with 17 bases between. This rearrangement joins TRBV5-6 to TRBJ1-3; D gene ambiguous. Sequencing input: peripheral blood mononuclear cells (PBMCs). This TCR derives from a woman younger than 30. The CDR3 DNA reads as TGTGCCAGCAGCCCCAAGGCCCCTATTCATGGAAACACCATATATTTT. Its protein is CASSPKAPIHGNTIYF.